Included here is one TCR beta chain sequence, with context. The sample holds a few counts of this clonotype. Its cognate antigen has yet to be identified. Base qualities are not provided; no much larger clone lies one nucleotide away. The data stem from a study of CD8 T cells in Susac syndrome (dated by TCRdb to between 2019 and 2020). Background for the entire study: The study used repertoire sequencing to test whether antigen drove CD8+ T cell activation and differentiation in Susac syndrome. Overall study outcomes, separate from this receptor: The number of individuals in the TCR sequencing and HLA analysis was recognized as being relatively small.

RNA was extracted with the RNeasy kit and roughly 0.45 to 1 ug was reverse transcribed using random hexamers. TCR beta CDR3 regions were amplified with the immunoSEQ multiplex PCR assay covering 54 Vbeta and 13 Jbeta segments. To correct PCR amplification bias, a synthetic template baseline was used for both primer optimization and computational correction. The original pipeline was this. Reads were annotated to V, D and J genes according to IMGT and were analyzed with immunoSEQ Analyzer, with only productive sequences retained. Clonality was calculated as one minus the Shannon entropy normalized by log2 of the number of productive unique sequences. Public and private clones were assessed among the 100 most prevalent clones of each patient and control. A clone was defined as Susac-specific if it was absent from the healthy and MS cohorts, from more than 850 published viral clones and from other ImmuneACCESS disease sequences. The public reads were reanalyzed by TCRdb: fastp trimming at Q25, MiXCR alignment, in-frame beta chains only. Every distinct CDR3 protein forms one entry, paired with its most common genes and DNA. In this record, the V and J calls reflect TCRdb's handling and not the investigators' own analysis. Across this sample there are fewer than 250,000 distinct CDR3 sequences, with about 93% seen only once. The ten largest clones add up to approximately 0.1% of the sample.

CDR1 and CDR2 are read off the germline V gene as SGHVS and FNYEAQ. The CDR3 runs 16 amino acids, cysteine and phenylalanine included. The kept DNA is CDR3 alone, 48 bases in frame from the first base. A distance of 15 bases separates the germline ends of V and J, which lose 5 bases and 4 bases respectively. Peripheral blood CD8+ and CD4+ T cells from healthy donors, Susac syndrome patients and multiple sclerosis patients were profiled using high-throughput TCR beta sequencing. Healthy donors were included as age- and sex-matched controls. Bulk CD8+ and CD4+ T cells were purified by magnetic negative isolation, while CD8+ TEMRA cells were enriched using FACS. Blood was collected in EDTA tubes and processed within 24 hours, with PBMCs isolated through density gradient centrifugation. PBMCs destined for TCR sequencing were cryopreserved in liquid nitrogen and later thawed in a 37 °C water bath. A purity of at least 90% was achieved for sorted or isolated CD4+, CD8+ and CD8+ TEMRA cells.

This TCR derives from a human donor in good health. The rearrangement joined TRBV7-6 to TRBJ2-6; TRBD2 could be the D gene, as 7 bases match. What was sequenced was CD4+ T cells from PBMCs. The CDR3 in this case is CASSVNGGPGANVLTF. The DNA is TGTGCCAGCAGCGTAAACGGGGGGCCAGGGGCCAACGTCCTGACTTTC. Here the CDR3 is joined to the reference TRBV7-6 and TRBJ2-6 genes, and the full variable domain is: GAGVSQSPRYKVTKRGQDVALRCDPISGHVSLYWYRQALGQGPEFLTYFNYEAQQDKSGLPNDRFSAERPEGSISTLTIQRTEQRDSAMYRCASSVNGGPGANVLTFGAGSRLTVL.